These T cell receptor beta chains were read from a single sample in a study of monozygotic twins with inflammatory bowel disease. Reprocessing the 5' RACE reads, TCRdb reports a single entry for every CDR3 protein and omits DNA. The sample holds 90,000 to 110,000 distinct CDR3 sequences. Sequenced material: blood. The receptors originated from a human donor with ulcerative colitis or Crohn's disease, or a healthy co-twin of an affected twin (not recorded which). CDR3s include the opening cysteine and the closing phenylalanine or tryptophan.

V: TRBV12-3/TRBV12-4; J: TRBJ2-2; CDR3: CASNLRLAGPGELFF
V: TRBV5-4; J: TRBJ1-6; CDR3: CASSQRFSSYNSPLHF
V: TRBV19; J: TRBJ1-5; CDR3: CASSIQIGEGPQHF
V: TRBV20-1; J: TRBJ1-6; CDR3: CSASSDSYNSPLHF
V: TRBV20-1; J: TRBJ2-1; CDR3: CSAIDSGEDNEQFF
V: TRBV5-6; J: TRBJ2-1; CDR3: CASSFVLAGNNEQFF
V: TRBV6-5; J: TRBJ2-6; CDR3: CASSFRGAGIYSGANVLTF
V: TRBV19; J: TRBJ2-6; CDR3: CASSIVAWSSGANVLTF
V: TRBV14; J: TRBJ1-6; CDR3: CASSQGVTGDSPLHF
V: TRBV5-6; J: TRBJ2-3; CDR3: CASSLEGWTSGRQSTDTQYF
V: TRBV7-2; J: TRBJ2-1; CDR3: CASSSQGSFDEQFF
V: TRBV28; J: TRBJ1-1; CDR3: CATYKGQSNTEAFF
V: TRBV6-1; J: TRBJ1-1; CDR3: CASSRQDVGTEAFF
V: TRBV24-1; J: TRBJ2-1; CDR3: CATSDPGSVFF
V: TRBV13; J: TRBJ2-7; CDR3: CASSQTPGRLYEQYF
V: TRBV5-1; J: TRBJ2-2; CDR3: CASSLAQGGGELFF
V: TRBV11-1; J: TRBJ2-5; CDR3: CASSLGEETQYF
V: TRBV5-1; J: TRBJ2-1; CDR3: CASAYGRLAGGQSYNEQFF
V: TRBV5-1; J: TRBJ2-1; CDR3: CASSVTSAKGNEQFF
V: TRBV5-5; J: TRBJ1-1; CDR3: CASRPQMNTEAFF
V: TRBV2; J: TRBJ2-2; CDR3: CASSELYNTGELFF
V: TRBV5-1; J: TRBJ2-3; CDR3: CASSQEGPADTQYF
V: TRBV6-1; J: TRBJ2-5; CDR3: CASRNTGVRETQYF
V: TRBV7-2; J: TRBJ2-1; CDR3: CASSQPGTSGVYNEQFF
V: TRBV5-4; J: TRBJ2-1; CDR3: CASSLAPGTSYNEQFF
V: TRBV5-1; J: TRBJ2-2; CDR3: CASSLAGGSNTGELFF
V: TRBV7-2; J: TRBJ2-3; CDR3: CASSFAGVGTQYF
V: TRBV7-2; J: TRBJ1-1; CDR3: CASSLQRGDTEAFF
V: TRBV9; J: TRBJ1-2; CDR3: CASSGISDYGYTF
V: TRBV12-3/TRBV12-4; J: TRBJ2-1; CDR3: CASSLKVRGAASEQFF
V: TRBV7-2; J: TRBJ2-7; CDR3: CASSSGTRVGEQYF
V: TRBV6-5; J: TRBJ1-5; CDR3: CASSYSPPGQGNQPQHF
V: TRBV29-1; J: TRBJ1-2; CDR3: CSARGGENYGYTF
V: TRBV11-2; J: TRBJ2-7; CDR3: CASSLTGLARYEQYF
V: TRBV12-3/TRBV12-4; J: TRBJ1-2; CDR3: CASSGTLGTGTNYGYTF
V: TRBV29-1; J: TRBJ2-7; CDR3: CSVGLAGEGEQYF
V: TRBV28; J: TRBJ2-5; CDR3: CASRVASQYQETQYF
V: TRBV7-3; J: TRBJ2-1; CDR3: CASSPSGLAENNEQFF
V: TRBV28; J: TRBJ2-3; CDR3: CASSSTSNVVYF
V: TRBV5-1; J: TRBJ2-7; CDR3: CASSARDPTYEQYF
V: TRBV12-3/TRBV12-4; J: TRBJ2-2; CDR3: CASSQKGYTGELFF
V: TRBV7-8; J: TRBJ2-3; CDR3: CASSLRWGEEDTDTQYF
V: TRBV29-1; J: TRBJ2-7; CDR3: CSVLFEGAESYEQYF
V: TRBV7-8; J: TRBJ1-3; CDR3: CASSLRYAGNTIYF
V: TRBV2; J: TRBJ2-1; CDR3: CARRPLDRGLEQFF
V: TRBV7-6; J: TRBJ2-1; CDR3: CASKLNFTGGSRQFF
V: TRBV18; J: TRBJ1-5; CDR3: CASSPEWMGGLGNHQPQHF
V: TRBV12-3/TRBV12-4; J: TRBJ1-3; CDR3: CASSRPKEAGNTIYF
V: TRBV6-1; J: TRBJ1-2; CDR3: CASSVGGLDYGYTF
V: TRBV7-3; J: TRBJ2-1; CDR3: CASSLSSGDHNEQFF
V: TRBV28; J: TRBJ2-1; CDR3: CASSAGLAPNEQFF
V: TRBV5-1; J: TRBJ2-1; CDR3: CASLRDGSNEQFF
V: TRBV29-1; J: TRBJ2-7; CDR3: CSVRTSGSGVQYF
V: TRBV4-3; J: TRBJ2-7; CDR3: CASSQDWAASSYEQYF
V: TRBV2; J: TRBJ1-1; CDR3: CASSELTVVTEAFF
V: TRBV3-1; J: TRBJ2-1; CDR3: CASSQLGLAGGSSYNEQFF
V: TRBV25-1; J: TRBJ1-5; CDR3: CASSDSDRGDQPQHF